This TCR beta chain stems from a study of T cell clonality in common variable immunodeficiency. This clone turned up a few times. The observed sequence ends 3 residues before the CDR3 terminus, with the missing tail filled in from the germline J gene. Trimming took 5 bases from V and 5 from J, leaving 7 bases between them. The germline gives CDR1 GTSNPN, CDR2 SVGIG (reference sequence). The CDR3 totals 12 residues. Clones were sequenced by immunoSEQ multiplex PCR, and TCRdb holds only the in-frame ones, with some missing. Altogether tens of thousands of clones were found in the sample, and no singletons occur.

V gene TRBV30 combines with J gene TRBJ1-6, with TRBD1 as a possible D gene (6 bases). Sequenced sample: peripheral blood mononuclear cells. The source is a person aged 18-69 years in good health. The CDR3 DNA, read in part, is TGTGCCTGGGGACAGAATAATTCACCC. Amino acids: CAWGQNNSP. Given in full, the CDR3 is CAWGQNNSPLHF.